This T cell receptor beta chain came from a study of memory CD4+ T cells and cytomegalovirus serostatus. About the research overall: Donors were healthy Belgian adults, fewer than ten CMV seropositive and 20 to 25 seronegative.

Study results and limitations: Suggested: most of the CMV-linked TCR signature lies in CD4+ memory cells. Of 150 to 200 reported CMV TCRbeta sequences, around 62 were found in memory CD4+ repertoires.

Comments on this clone: Its antigen is as yet unknown.

Original data processing: After removing out-of-frame reads, 2.3 million or so distinct TCRbeta sequences remained. This table comes from immunoSEQ multiplex PCR, and its TCRdb copy is limited to in-frame clones, with some not included. V and J calls and clone size follow that table, whereas D and trimming were derived from the DNA. The profile covers some 40,000 clones, with 79% appearing a single time and roughly 5% taken by the ten largest. Single viable CD3+CD4+CD8-CD45RO+ cells were sorted as the memory CD4+ T cells. The CDR3 length is 16 residues. Deletions cut 4 bases from V and 0 bases from J, with 10 bases between. CDR1 KGHSH and CDR2 LQKENI come from the germline V gene.

The TCR originated in an adult in good health and CMV-seropositive. V usage is TRBV18 and J usage is TRBJ2-6, with D unclear. Sequencing was carried out using memory CD4+ T cells from blood. The CDR3: CASSLVDISGANVLTF. CDR3 sequence (DNA): TGTGCCAGCTCACTGGTAGACATCTCTGGGGCCAACGTCCTGACTTTC.